This T cell receptor (beta chain) was captured by sequencing in a study of OX40 agonist ivuxolimab in advanced cancers. Notes on the research overall: Ivuxolimab was a fully human IgG2 agonistic monoclonal antibody targeting the costimulatory receptor OX40 (CD134). In the dose-escalation cohort, more than 75% of patients were male, and the mean age was approximately 55 years, with a range of about 20 to 79. Patients were allowed to have had prior anti-PD-1, anti-PD-L1 or anti-CTLA-4 therapy, and around 43% of the dose-escalation patients had been treated with checkpoint inhibitors. Intravenous ivuxolimab was administered to patients every 2 weeks at six dose levels: 0.01, 0.1, 0.3, 1.5, 3 and 10 mg/kg. The monotherapy dose-escalation portion (N of about 52 patients) of the phase I ivuxolimab trial is reported in the paper. Partial responses were achieved by three dose-escalation patients, of whom one had hepatocellular carcinoma and two had cutaneous melanoma. The point of sequencing TCRbeta in the periphery was to test whether ivuxolimab changed TCR sequence diversity and drove clonal T-cell expansion. Among the roughly 52 dose-escalation patients, roughly 20 had hepatocellular carcinoma, roughly 15 melanoma, 9 renal cell carcinoma and 9 head and neck cancer.

The trial excluded patients who had a history of autoimmune disease or were on systemic immunosuppression. In every dose cohort, peripheral blood was drawn for TCR sequencing at baseline, cycle 4 day 1, and cycle 7 day 1. The samples were taken from a phase I, first-in-human, multicenter, open-label dose-escalation trial of ivuxolimab. Adults with locally advanced or metastatic melanoma, renal cell, hepatocellular, or head and neck squamous cell carcinoma were enrolled in the trial. Before TCR sequencing, CD4+ T cells and CD8+ T cells were sorted from peripheral blood as separate populations. For sequencing of the TCRbeta CDR3 region, genomic DNA was extracted from the sorted cells. The immunoSEQ Assay was used for sequencing of TCRbeta CDR3 regions. This is the immuneACCESS table as TCRdb keeps it, with only in-frame sequences that have V and J called. A part of the clones is gone; compared with another copy, unresolved V genes explain less than half, and the rest is unexplained. The sample table lists tens of thousands of clones, about 88% of them with a count of one. The ten largest account for approximately 1.7% of the sample.

Cut back by 2 bases and 0 bases, the V and J ends lie 2 bases apart. CDR1 and CDR2 are drawn from the germline V gene: SGHTA, FQGNSA. Inclusive of the bounding cysteine and phenylalanine, the CDR3 is 14 residues long. Just CDR3 DNA is preserved here, 42 bases in frame from base 1. Here is what the overall study found, with its caveats: Low levels of normalized T-cell clonal expansion were also seen in some nonresponding patients. In partial responders in the 0.1-3.0 mg/kg groups, normalized peripheral clonal expansion was found to be among the lowest, especially among CD8+ T cells. After ivuxolimab, more expanded clones were found on average in CD8+ T cells than in CD4+ T cells. Clonal expansion of both CD4+ and CD8+ blood T cells was observed from baseline to week 6 at doses 0.1 to 3.0 mg/kg. Antigen specificity was not determined for the clonally expanded peripheral T cells.

A remark on this clone: Its specific antigen is unknown. No much larger clone is present one base from it, and per-base qualities are unavailable.

Here the sequenced sample was CD4+ or CD8+ T cells sorted from blood, taken in a trial of the OX40 agonist ivuxolimab. The TCR was taken from an adult with an advanced solid tumor such as melanoma, head and neck, liver or kidney cancer. The chain uses TRBV7-2 and TRBJ2-6, with the D gene uncertain. The CDR3 protein: CASSLHSGANVLTF. Read as DNA, the sequence is TGTGCCAGCAGCTTACACTCTGGGGCCAACGTCCTGACTTTC.